Below, 18 T cell receptor beta chains from the same sample are listed, as sequenced in a study of brain T cells in children with intractable seizures. Clones were read by immunoSEQ multiplex PCR, and TCRdb kept only the in-frame ones, dropping some. Of roughly 64,000 clones in the sample, roughly 95% were seen once. The source material was peripheral blood, sampled at surgery. Receptor source: a boy in the first two years of life with focal cortical dysplasia and intractable seizures.

The chain employs TRBV5-1 and TRBJ1-1, with D possibly being TRBD1 (6 bases). Germline CDR1 reads SGHRS; CDR2 reads YFSETQ. CDR3 length: 14 amino acids. The V and J ends lost 1 base and 1 base respectively, with 8 bases between them. As DNA, the CDR3 is TGCGCCAGCAGCTTGAACAGGGCGAACACTGAAGCTTTCTTT. This sequence encodes CASSLNRANTEAFF.

This chain connects TRBV11-2 to TRBJ2-1; no firm D call. Looked up from germline, CDR1 is SGHAT and CDR2 is FQNNGV. The V end was cut by 4 bases, the J end by 4 bases, with 20 bases between. This CDR3 comprises 17 residues. CDR3 residues: CASSSPTIVQTYNEQFF. CDR3 in DNA: TGTGCCAGCAGCTCCCCTACGATCGTCCAGACTTACAATGAGCAGTTCTTC.

The J gene is TRBJ1-5, the V gene TRBV19; no reliable D call. Germline CDR1 and CDR2: LNHDA and SQIVND (reference sequence). V lost 6 bases and J 0 bases, leaving 9 bases between the germline ends. This CDR3 region has 14 residues. DNA for the CDR3: TGTGCCAGTAGACAGCGGGGTAGCAATCAGCCCCAGCATTTT. Amino acids: CASRQRGSNQPQHF.

The genes are TRBV19 and TRBJ2-3; TRBD2 might be the D (7 bases). V was clipped by 6 bases and J by 6 bases, with 25 bases between them. This CDR3 spans 17 amino acids. Germline V gives CDR1 LNHDA, CDR2 SQIVND (reference sequence). CDR3 coding DNA: TGTGCCAGTAGCATACGAGGGGGAGGACTAGAGTTTGATACGCAGTATTTT. Translation: CASSIRGGGLEFDTQYF.

The chain is built from TRBV4-1 and TRBJ2-1; 9 bases are a match to TRBD2. This CDR3 has 14 residues. Trimming removed 1 base from V and 10 bases from J; junction bases left unmatched: 5. The germline gives CDR1 MGHRA, CDR2 YSYEKL. The CDR3 here is CASSQGVLAGEQFF. CDR3 nucleotide sequence: TGCGCCAGCAGCCAAGGGGTGCTAGCGGGAGAGCAGTTCTTC.

The gene calls are TRBV12-2 and TRBJ1-3; TRBD1, the table's D call, lacks a check against the DNA. TRBV12-2 is given as a pseudogene. CDR3 length equals 16 residues. CDR3 region: CASRPTGVSSGNTIYF. CDR3 bases: TGTGCAAGTCGCCCGACAGGGGTAAGCTCTGGAAACACCATATATTTT.

J is TRBJ1-5 and V is TRBV7-2; possibly TRBD1 for D (5 bases). V was shortened by 5 bases and J by 2 bases, with 7 bases between the two germline ends. The CDR3 has 13 amino acids. Germline-derived CDR1 and CDR2 are SGHTA and FQGNSA. In DNA, the CDR3 is TGTGCCAGCAGCAAAGGGGGCAATCAGCCCCAGCATTTT. This codes for CASSKGGNQPQHF.

CDR3 residues: CASSVGSGSSYEQYF. The CDR3 nucleotides are TGTGCCAGCAGCGTAGGGTCCGGGTCCTCCTACGAGCAGTACTTC. The rearrangement links TRBV9 to TRBJ2-7; unclear D gene. The CDR3 has 15 amino acids. Trimming pared 0 bases from V and 0 bases from J, leaving 10 bases between. Germline CDR1 and CDR2: SGDLS and YYNGEE.

The genes are TRBV19 and TRBJ2-7, with TRBD1 identical over 9 bases. Germline V gives CDR1 LNHDA, CDR2 SQIVND (reference sequence). Losses at the gene ends were 5 bases for V and 2 bases for J; bases not matched to a gene: 4. The CDR3 is made up of 14 amino acids. CDR3 nucleotides: TGTGCCAGTAGTCTCCGGGACAGGGCCTACGAGCAGTACTTC. Its protein is CASSLRDRAYEQYF.

The table lists this clone with a count of one. The chain links TRBV7-2 to TRBJ2-5, with 11 bases aligning to TRBD2. Germline loops: CDR1 SGHTA, CDR2 FQGNSA. J was trimmed by 5 bases and V by 1 base; bases with no gene match: 9. The CDR3 consists of 17 residues. The CDR3 bases are TGTGCCAGCAGCTTAGTGGTAGCGGGAGGGCCATGGGAGACCCAGTACTTC. As protein: CASSLVVAGGPWETQYF.

V gene TRBV5-5 combines with J gene TRBJ1-4; D may be TRBD1 (5 bases). V was trimmed by 4 bases and J by 0 bases, leaving 19 bases between them. Per germline, CDR1 SGHKS and CDR2 YYEKEE (reference sequence). The CDR3 is made up of 18 amino acids. The chain's CDR3 is CASSLGVQGLATNEKLFF. CDR3 DNA sequence: TGTGCCAGCAGCCTGGGGGTTCAGGGCCTAGCAACTAATGAAAAACTGTTTTTT.

The rearrangement links TRBV5-1 to TRBJ2-7; perhaps TRBD1 as D (5 bases). Germline values: CDR1 SGHRS, CDR2 YFSETQ. The CDR3 runs to 14 residues. V lost 4 bases and J 3 bases, leaving 14 bases between the germline ends. Here the CDR3 reads CASSRGQEGYEQYF. The CDR3 bases are TGCGCCAGCAGCCGCGGACAAGAAGGCTACGAGCAGTACTTC. The whole variable domain, remainder taken from reference TRBV5-1 and TRBJ2-7, is KAGVTQTPRYLIKTRGQQVTLSCSPISGHRSVSWYQQTPGQGLQFLFEYFSETQRNKGNFPGRFSGRQFSNSRSEMNVSTLELGDSALYLCASSRGQEGYEQYFGPGTRLTVT.

V is TRBV19 and J is TRBJ2-1; D may be TRBD2 (6 bases). Germline V gene lookup returns CDR1 LNHDA and CDR2 SQIVND (reference sequence). The CDR3 has 15 amino acids. The V and J ends lost 8 bases and 5 bases respectively, with 19 bases between them. CDR3 DNA sequence: TGTGCCAGTCGGAGTCCGGGACTGGGGCACAATGAGCAGTTCTTC. Translation: CASRSPGLGHNEQFF.

A note on this clone: The sample has other DNA sequences that encode this CDR3 too. The genes are TRBV20-1 and TRBJ2-7; tentative D call: TRBD2 (5 bases). Germline lookup yields CDR1 DFQATT and CDR2 SNEGSKA (reference sequence). The CDR3 length is 11 residues. Trimming stripped 3 bases from V and 3 bases from J, with 6 bases between. CDR3 sequence: CSASGSYEQYF. The CDR3 DNA is TGCAGTGCTAGTGGGAGCTACGAGCAGTACTTC.

The V call is TRBV11-2, the J call TRBJ1-2; possibly TRBD1 for D (5 bases). The ends were cut back, 6 bases at V and 4 bases at J, with 15 bases in the middle. Per germline, CDR1 SGHAT and CDR2 FQNNGV. The CDR3 runs 14 residues. The CDR3 here is CASRYSFQGYGYTF. The CDR3 DNA is TGTGCCAGCAGGTACTCCTTCCAGGGCTATGGCTACACCTTC.

The rearrangement joins TRBV7-6 to TRBJ2-3, with 11 bases lining up with TRBD1. This CDR3 is 16 amino acids long. The germline V gene encodes CDR1 SGHVS and CDR2 FNYEAQ. V gave up 4 bases and J gave up 7 bases; unmatched junction bases: 10. CDR3 region: CASSSLLRDRGNTQYF. The CDR3 DNA sequence: TGTGCCAGCAGCTCCCTTCTCCGGGACAGGGGGAATACGCAGTATTTT.

The genes are TRBV9 and TRBJ2-2; TRBD2 agrees at 9 bases. The CDR3 has 16 residues. The germline CDR1 and CDR2 sequences are SGDLS and YYNGEE. Trimming removed 4 bases from V and 5 bases from J; junction bases left unmatched: 9. As DNA, the CDR3 is TGTGCCAGCAGCACCCGGGTAGCGGGAGATACCGGGGAGCTGTTTTTT. Residues: CASSTRVAGDTGELFF.

This chain links TRBV7-9 with TRBJ2-1; D possibly corresponds to TRBD2 (5 bases). The germline V gene encodes CDR1 SEHNR and CDR2 FQNEAQ (reference sequence). V lost 5 bases and J lost 4, with 9 bases in between. The CDR3 covers 13 residues. CDR3 in DNA: TGTGCCAGCAGCAATAGCGAATACAATGAGCAGTTCTTC. It codes for CASSNSEYNEQFF.